The next 17 T cell receptor beta chains were all read from a single sample in a study of OX40 agonist ivuxolimab in advanced cancers. This table comes from immunoSEQ multiplex PCR, and its TCRdb copy is limited to in-frame clones, with some not included. Here the sample spans approximately 59,000 clones, about 87% being singletons. Sample: CD4+ or CD8+ T cells sorted from blood, taken in a trial of the OX40 agonist ivuxolimab. The receptors come from an adult with an advanced solid tumor such as melanoma, head and neck, liver or kidney cancer.

The CDR3 DNA follows: TGTGCCAGCAGTAAGACAGGGCTTGGACATGAGCAGTTCTTC. It translates to CASSKTGLGHEQFF. V gene TRBV25-1 combines with J gene TRBJ2-1; TRBD1 agrees at 7 bases. The CDR3 loop spans 14 amino acids. Per the germline V gene, CDR1 is MGHDK and CDR2 is SYGVNS. The V segment lost 5 bases and the J segment 8 bases; nucleotides outside the gene matches: 9. The whole variable domain, remainder taken from reference TRBV25-1 and TRBJ2-1, is EADIYQTPRYLVIGTGKKITLECSQTMGHDKMYWYQQDPGMELHLIHYSYGVNSTEKGDLSSESTVSRIRTEHFPLTLESARPSHTSQYLCASSKTGLGHEQFFGPGTRLTVL.

The V gene is TRBV10-3, the J gene TRBJ2-3; 8 positions match TRBD2. The CDR3 contains 13 residues. Germline lookup yields CDR1 ENHRY and CDR2 SYGVKD. The ends lost 8 bases at V and 4 bases at J; junction bases unmatched: 5. Here the CDR3 reads CAIASGFPDTQYF. The DNA for the CDR3 is TGTGCCATCGCTAGCGGGTTCCCAGATACGCAGTATTTT.

This sequence joins TRBV19 and TRBJ2-1; TRBD1 agrees at 9 bases. The trim removed 3 bases at V and 6 bases at J, leaving 6 bases unmatched. This CDR3 comprises 15 residues. The germline V gene encodes CDR1 LNHDA and CDR2 SQIVND (reference sequence). The CDR3 DNA reads TGTGCCAGTAGTATCGGGACAGGGTTAATCAATGAGCAGTTCTTC. It is translated as CASSIGTGLINEQFF.

The chain links TRBV5-6 to TRBJ2-7; D is unresolved. The CDR3 runs to 15 residues. Per germline, CDR1 SGHDT and CDR2 YYEEEE. V lost 1 base and J lost 3, with 14 bases in between. The CDR3 is CASSLRGLEVYEQYF. DNA for the CDR3: TGTGCCAGCAGCTTGCGCGGCCTTGAGGTCTACGAGCAGTACTTC.

CDR3 amino acids: CASSQELAGAHEQYF. CDR3 coding DNA: TGTGCCAGCAGCCAAGAATTAGCGGGAGCCCACGAGCAGTACTTC. The genes are TRBV14 and TRBJ2-7, with TRBD2 matching 9 bases. V lost 0 bases and J lost 5; bases outside the gene matches: 5. From germline, CDR1 is SGHDN and CDR2 FVKESK. The CDR3 totals 15 residues.

This clone has more than one count but fewer than ten. The chain links TRBV5-8 to TRBJ2-7, with D unclear. The V gene's germline CDR1 is SGHTS and CDR2 YDEGEE. The CDR3 covers 16 residues. Between the trimmed V and J ends, which lost 0 bases and 1 base, there was a span of 14 bases. The chain's CDR3 is CASSLGFWQESYEQYF. Written as DNA, the CDR3 is TGTGCCAGCAGCTTGGGGTTCTGGCAGGAGTCCTACGAGCAGTACTTC.

This chain links TRBV10-3 with TRBJ2-7, with TRBD2 matching over 10 bases. The germline V gene encodes CDR1 ENHRY and CDR2 SYGVKD. The CDR3 has 16 amino acids. The junction had 15 bases not matched to a gene; V was cut back by 6 bases and J by 7 bases. Here the CDR3 reads CAIRRASGSQAGEQYF. Here the CDR3 DNA reads TGTGCCATCAGGCGGGCTAGCGGGAGCCAAGCGGGTGAGCAGTACTTC.

V usage is TRBV14 and J usage is TRBJ2-3, with a tentative D call TRBD1 (5 bases). This CDR3 is built from 17 residues. Germline V gene lookup returns CDR1 SGHDN and CDR2 FVKESK. V was clipped by 3 bases and J by 0 bases, with 16 bases between them. CDR3 sequence: CASSHSLDSTSTDTQYF. CDR3 nucleotide sequence: TGTGCCAGCAGCCACTCCCTCGACAGCACTAGCACAGATACGCAGTATTTT.

The rearrangement uses TRBV7-2 and TRBJ1-3; possible D gene TRBD1, 5 bases. Per germline, CDR1 SGHTA and CDR2 FQGNSA. This CDR3 is 16 amino acids long. Trimming pared 0 bases from V and 4 bases from J, leaving 13 bases between. CDR3: CASSLALGGHGNTIYF. CDR3 DNA: TGTGCCAGCAGCTTAGCGCTCGGGGGTCACGGAAACACCATATATTTT.

The genes are TRBV5-1 and TRBJ2-2; 7 bases match TRBD2. The CDR3 is 14 residues long. The V and J ends lost 2 bases and 7 bases, in that order; junction bases with no gene match: 5. Germline values: CDR1 SGHRS, CDR2 YFSETQ. CDR3 protein: CASSFTIAGGELFF. The CDR3 DNA reads as TGCGCCAGCAGCTTCACCATAGCGGGCGGGGAGCTGTTTTTT.

This chain joins TRBV6-6 and TRBJ2-3; 9 nucleotides agree with TRBD2. This CDR3 is 16 amino acids long. Looked up from germline, CDR1 is MNHNY and CDR2 is SVGAGI (reference sequence). J lost 2 bases, V lost 6 bases, and 9 bases had no gene match. The CDR3 DNA reads TGTGCCAGCAGGCCCACGGGACTAGCCTCCACAGATACGCAGTATTTT. Amino acids: CASRPTGLASTDTQYF.

The chain uses TRBV15 and TRBJ2-7; D is unresolved. This CDR3 has 14 residues. The germline V gene has CDR1 LNHNV and CDR2 YYDKDF (reference sequence). Trimming took off 5 bases at V and 7 bases at J, with 18 bases between the two ends. DNA for the CDR3: TGTGCCACCAGCCCACTGACTCCTGGTTTTGAGCAGTACTTC. Translated: CATSPLTPGFEQYF.

The chain links TRBV28 to TRBJ2-7, with 9 bases that match TRBD1. The CDR3 runs 15 residues. Looked up from germline, CDR1 is MDHEN and CDR2 is SYDVKM. J was trimmed by 2 bases and V by 5 bases; bases with no gene match: 7. The CDR3 nucleotides read TGTGCCAGCAGTCCCGGGGGGACAGGGACCTACGAGCAGTACTTC. This gives the protein CASSPGGTGTYEQYF.

This clone was detected once. The chain carries TRBV7-2 and TRBJ1-1; D remains ambiguous. The CDR3 runs 11 residues. The germline CDR1 and CDR2 sequences are SGHTA and FQGNSA. The germline V and J ends were trimmed by 5 bases and 7 bases, with 8 bases remaining between them. The CDR3 protein is CASSVHYEAFF. DNA for the CDR3: TGTGCCAGCAGCGTTCACTATGAAGCTTTCTTT.

V is TRBV10-3 and J is TRBJ2-5, with D perhaps assigned TRBD1 or TRBD2 (5 bases each). This CDR3 region has 15 residues. V dropped 2 bases and J dropped 2 bases, with 12 bases sitting between them. CDR1 ENHRY and CDR2 SYGVKD come from the germline V gene. The CDR3 is CAISEPGWGQETQYF. As DNA, the CDR3 is TGTGCCATCAGTGAGCCTGGGTGGGGGCAAGAGACCCAGTACTTC.

The chain carries TRBV4-1 and TRBJ2-3, with 11 bases aligning to TRBD2. The junction had 15 bases not matched to a gene; V was cut back by 5 bases and J by 2 bases. The germline V gene has CDR1 MGHRA and CDR2 YSYEKL. The CDR3 covers 19 residues. Here the CDR3 DNA reads TGCGCCAGCAGCTTCACCCCACTAGCGGGAGTTTTCCCCACAGATACGCAGTATTTT. Translating gives CASSFTPLAGVFPTDTQYF.

The chain links TRBV7-2 to TRBJ2-7; tentative D call: TRBD2 (6 bases). Germline CDR1 SGHTA, CDR2 FQGNSA. V shed 1 base and J shed 2 bases, with 12 bases lying between them. The CDR3 consists of 15 residues. CDR3: CASSLVPDYTYEQYF. DNA of the CDR3: TGTGCCAGCAGCTTAGTGCCGGACTACACCTACGAGCAGTACTTC.